These 16 T cell receptor beta chains originate from one sample sequenced in a study of shared clonotypes between healthy human individuals. The method was immunoSEQ multiplex PCR; TCRdb's version includes in-frame clones alone and lacks a portion of them. The repertoire includes approximately 2.5 million clones, 85% to 95% of them detected once, and around 0.14% sits in the top ten. The specimen was naive CD4+ T cells sorted from blood. Subset given: CD45RA+ positively selected. The receptor set was obtained from a man aged 18 to 29 in good health.

Turning to this clone: This CDR3 is also generated by other DNA sequences in the sample. As DNA, the CDR3 is TGTGCCAGCAGTTACAAGGGTTCTGGGGCCAACGTCCTGACTTTC. This encodes CASSYKGSGANVLTF. The chain joins TRBV6-5 to TRBJ2-6, with D unresolved. V shed 2 bases and J shed 1 base, with 6 bases lying between them. Germline CDR1 and CDR2: MNHEY and SVGAGI. This CDR3 has 15 residues.

The chain couples TRBV19 to TRBJ1-2; 8 bases align to TRBD1. V lost 9 bases, J lost 4 bases, and 4 bases stayed unmatched. This CDR3 contains 12 residues. Germline V lookup: CDR1 LNHDA, CDR2 SQIVND (reference sequence). The CDR3 DNA is TGTGCCAGCACAGGGGGACCCTATGGCTACACCTTC. This translates into CASTGGPYGYTF.

The V and J genes are TRBV9 and TRBJ1-3; D possibly corresponds to TRBD1 (5 bases). The V end was cut by 0 bases, the J end by 2 bases, with 15 bases between. Germline V gene sequence: CDR1 SGDLS, CDR2 YYNGEE. The CDR3 is 17 amino acids. The CDR3 bases are TGTGCCAGCAGCGTAGCGTTGGGGGGACCCACTGGAAACACCATATATTTT. Residues: CASSVALGGPTGNTIYF. Complete variable domain (other parts from reference TRBV9 and TRBJ1-3): DSGVTQTPKHLITATGQRVTLRCSPRSGDLSVYWYQQSLDQGLQFLIQYYNGEERAKGNILERFSAQQFPDLHSELNLSSLELGDSALYFCASSVALGGPTGNTIYFGEGSWLTVV.

This chain uses TRBV2 with TRBJ1-6; D remains unclear. The CDR3 has 15 residues. Deletions cut 7 bases from V and 8 bases from J, with 18 bases between. CDR1 SNHLY and CDR2 FYNNEI come from the germline V gene. The CDR3 sequence: CASTPRAAGDSPLHF. DNA of the CDR3: TGTGCCAGCACCCCACGGGCCGCCGGAGATTCACCCCTCCACTTT.

This clone appeared once. V is TRBV28 and J is TRBJ2-7, with TRBD2 identical over 8 bases. The CDR3 totals 14 residues. Trimming cost V 8 bases and J 3 bases; bases outside gene matches: 9. Germline CDR1 is MDHEN and CDR2 is SYDVKM. CDR3 residues: CASLPSGGLYEQYF. CDR3 DNA sequence: TGTGCCAGCCTCCCCTCGGGGGGGCTCTACGAGCAGTACTTC.

This clone was seen only once. Other DNA sequences within the sample encode an identical CDR3. The chain is built from TRBV6-1 and TRBJ1-1, with 7 bases that match TRBD1. J gave up 5 bases and V 4 bases, and 4 bases lay outside the gene matches. The germline gives CDR1 MNHNS, CDR2 SASEGT. This CDR3 has 13 residues. The CDR3 spells CASSGQGVTEAFF. The DNA for the CDR3 is TGTGCCAGCAGTGGACAGGGTGTGACTGAAGCTTTCTTT.

The V gene is TRBV6-1, the J gene TRBJ1-2; TRBD1 might be the D (5 bases). Trimming removed 2 bases at V and 4 bases at J, with 14 bases between. The CDR3 length is 15 residues. CDR1 is MNHNS and CDR2 is SASEGT in the germline V gene. In DNA, the CDR3 is TGTGCCAGCAGTGAATCCGGCCGGACACCCTATGGCTACACCTTC. As protein: CASSESGRTPYGYTF.

The rearrangement uses TRBV29-1 and TRBJ1-2; no reliable D call. Trimming removed 3 bases from V and 8 bases from J, with 13 bases in between. Germline-derived CDR1 and CDR2 are SQVTM and ANQGSEA. This CDR3 spans 12 amino acids. CDR3 nucleotide sequence: TGCAGCGTTGAGTGGGGAGGGCGAGGCTACACCTTC. Translated, it gives CSVEWGGRGYTF.

CDR3 protein: CASSIADSNEQFF. CDR3 in DNA: TGTGCCAGCAGCATCGCGGACAGCAATGAGCAGTTCTTC. The V gene is TRBV6-5, the J gene TRBJ2-1, with a possible D match to TRBD1 (6 bases). Trimming cost V 6 bases and J 6 bases, with 12 bases left between them. The CDR3 runs 13 residues. CDR1 MNHEY and CDR2 SVGAGI come from the germline V gene.

The rearrangement links TRBV19 to TRBJ1-1; D gene ambiguous. V was shortened by 10 bases and J by 5 bases, with 14 bases between the two germline ends. From germline, CDR1 is LNHDA and CDR2 SQIVND (reference sequence). The CDR3 loop spans 12 amino acids. CDR3 sequence (DNA): TGTGCCACCTGGAGAGTTCAAACTGAAGCTTTCTTT. Translation: CATWRVQTEAFF.

V and J are TRBV5-1 and TRBJ1-3; D is perhaps TRBD1 (5 bases). This CDR3 spans 16 amino acids. V lost 4 bases and J 0 bases, leaving 14 bases between the germline ends. From germline, CDR1 is SGHRS and CDR2 YFSETQ. CDR3 loop: CASSALTANSGNTIYF. In DNA, the CDR3 is TGCGCCAGCAGCGCCTTGACAGCCAACTCTGGAAACACCATATATTTT.

The rearrangement links TRBV30 to TRBJ1-6; D is perhaps TRBD1 (5 bases). V was shortened by 5 bases and J by 6 bases, with 11 bases between the two germline ends. Germline V gene data show CDR1 as GTSNPN and CDR2 as SVGIG (reference sequence). The CDR3 is 13 residues long. The CDR3 coding sequence is TGTGCCTGGGCGCAGGGATTTAATTCACCCCTCCACTTT. Its translation is CAWAQGFNSPLHF.

This sequence joins TRBV28 and TRBJ1-2; D ambiguous. The CDR3 is 13 amino acids. Trimming took off 5 bases at V and 4 bases at J, with 11 bases between the two ends. Germline V gene data show CDR1 as MDHEN and CDR2 as SYDVKM. CDR3 sequence reads: CASSRTAVYGYTF. CDR3 DNA: TGTGCCAGCAGTCGGACGGCTGTCTATGGCTACACCTTC.

The chain recombines TRBV7-3 with TRBJ1-3; D possibly corresponds to TRBD1 (5 bases). There are 15 residues in the CDR3. Deletions cut 5 bases from V and 0 bases from J, with 11 bases between. Germline V gene data show CDR1 as SGHTA and CDR2 as FQGTGA. CDR3 sequence: CASSAGASSGNTIYF. The DNA for the CDR3 is TGTGCCAGCAGCGCTGGGGCTTCCTCTGGAAACACCATATATTTT.

The V gene is TRBV14, the J gene TRBJ2-5; tentatively, D is TRBD2 (6 bases). CDR1 and CDR2 from the germline V gene are SGHDN and FVKESK. Deletions cut 2 bases from V and 10 bases from J, with 14 bases between. CDR3 length: 13 amino acids. The CDR3: CASSQMVGGIQYF. The CDR3 region has the DNA TGTGCCAGCAGCCAAATGGTCGGGGGTATCCAGTACTTC.

The chain couples TRBV9 to TRBJ1-4; no definite D call. With 0 bases removed from V and 8 bases from J, the gap between germline ends came to 14 bases. There are 15 residues in the CDR3. The germline V gene has CDR1 SGDLS and CDR2 YYNGEE. CDR3 region: CASSVGGMLGEKLFF. The CDR3, as DNA: TGTGCCAGCAGCGTAGGAGGCATGCTAGGCGAAAAACTGTTTTTT.